Below, 32 T cell receptor beta chains from the same sample are listed, as sequenced in a study of metastatic and nonmetastatic thyroid tumors. Patients were all untreated before their thyroid surgery. With MiXCR, TCRdb reprocessed the PCR reads. The data hold under 30,000 clones, with 16% observed a single time. The sample comprised blood. These receptors came from a male donor with papillary thyroid cancer or a benign thyroid nodule (not recorded which). Some clones in this sample may be carry-over from other donors' samples.

To note about this clone: A read error may explain this, as a much larger clone is one base away. Other DNA sequences in the sample encode the same CDR3. This chain joins TRBV19 and TRBJ1-1; no clear D gene. This CDR3 region has 14 residues. V was shortened by 4 bases and J by 3 bases, with 12 bases between the two germline ends. Germline CDR1 and CDR2: LNHDA and SQIVND (reference sequence). CDR3 amino acids: CASSKLARYTEAFF. CDR3 bases: TGTGCCAGTAGTAAACTGGCACGTTACACTGAAGCTTTCTTT.

This clone was recorded at least ten times. Within the sample, other DNA sequences also encode this same CDR3. The chain couples TRBV5-1 to TRBJ2-7, with 11 bases that match TRBD1. CDR1 is SGHRS and CDR2 is YFSETQ in the germline V gene. The CDR3 runs 13 residues. J was trimmed by 5 bases and V by 5 bases; bases with no gene match: 3. The CDR3 reads CASRRTGGNEQYF. CDR3 in DNA: TGCGCCAGCAGGCGGACAGGGGGCAACGAGCAGTACTTC.

This clone was seen at least ten times. The J gene is TRBJ2-1, the V gene TRBV24-1; 11 bases agree with TRBD2. The CDR3 runs to 17 residues. Trimming at V came to 4 bases and at J to 8 bases, leaving 12 bases not matched to a gene. The germline V gene has CDR1 KGHDR and CDR2 SFDVKD. The DNA of the CDR3 is TGTGCCACCAGTGACCGGGTAGCGGGAGGGTCTCTGGATGAGCAGTTCTTC. Protein sequence: CATSDRVAGGSLDEQFF.

V usage is TRBV6-1 and J usage is TRBJ2-7; D is uncertain. Germline V gives CDR1 MNHNS, CDR2 SASEGT. This CDR3 comprises 14 residues. V shed 6 bases and J shed 5 bases, with 17 bases lying between them. For the CDR3, the DNA is TGTGCCAGCAGCCTCCGTGATCTTCTGAACGAGCAGTACTTC. It translates to CASSLRDLLNEQYF.

This clone was counted many times. The chain recombines TRBV7-8 with TRBJ1-2; possible D gene TRBD1, 5 bases. With 1 base removed from V and 3 bases from J, the gap between germline ends came to 12 bases. CDR1 is SGHVS, CDR2 FQNEAQ, per germline. The CDR3 consists of 15 residues. Written as DNA, the CDR3 is TGTGCCAGCAGCTTAGGGGTGGACACCTACTATGGCTACACCTTC. Translated, it gives CASSLGVDTYYGYTF.

Many counts were recorded for this clone. CDR3 sequence reads: CASSQDQGRTGGSLFYGYTF. Here the CDR3 DNA reads TGCGCCAGCAGCCAAGATCAAGGGAGGACAGGGGGATCACTTTTCTATGGCTACACCTTC. The J gene is TRBJ1-2, the V gene TRBV4-1; TRBD1 matches at 10 bases. Trimming cost V 0 bases and J 4 bases; bases outside gene matches: 17. Per the germline V gene, CDR1 is MGHRA and CDR2 is YSYEKL. This CDR3 contains 20 residues.

This clone was found many times. The chain couples TRBV24-1 to TRBJ1-1; 7 positions match TRBD1. J gave up 12 bases and V 3 bases, and 6 bases lay outside the gene matches. Germline CDR1 KGHDR, CDR2 SFDVKD. This CDR3 is 12 amino acids long. The CDR3 protein is CATSDRARGTFF. CDR3 DNA: TGTGCCACCAGTGATCGGGCCAGGGGGACTTTCTTT.

This clone appeared many times. This sample includes further DNA sequences coding for the same CDR3. The chain employs TRBV20-1 and TRBJ1-1, with no clear D. Trimming pared 3 bases from V and 1 base from J, leaving 9 bases between. There are 13 residues in the CDR3. Looked up from germline, CDR1 is DFQATT and CDR2 is SNEGSKA (reference sequence). The CDR3 DNA reads as TGCAGTGCTAGTGGACCAAAGAACACTGAAGCTTTCTTT. Translated, it gives CSASGPKNTEAFF.

This clone was detected ten times or more. The chain links TRBV28 to TRBJ2-1, with 9 positions matching TRBD2. Germline lookup yields CDR1 MDHEN and CDR2 SYDVKM. The CDR3 runs 16 residues. V lost 3 bases to trimming and J lost 2 bases; unmatched junction nucleotides: 5. The CDR3 here is CASSFLREGPYNEQFF. For the CDR3, the DNA is TGTGCCAGCAGTTTCCTGCGGGAGGGCCCCTACAATGAGCAGTTCTTC.

This clone was counted a few times. The chain has TRBV11-1 and TRBJ2-1, with TRBD2 identical over 7 bases. V shed 4 bases, J shed 4 bases, and the junction held 13 bases outside the gene matches. The CDR3 contains 17 residues. Germline CDR1 is SGHAT and CDR2 is FQDESV (reference sequence). The CDR3: CASSYPITGGKYNEQFF. CDR3 in DNA: TGTGCCAGCAGCTACCCTATAACGGGAGGAAAGTACAATGAGCAGTTCTTC.

On this clone: This may be a read error: a much more frequent sequence differs by one nucleotide. The DNA for the CDR3 is TGTGCCAGCAGTTACTTTGTGGGAGTGAGACAAGTGACCCAGTACTTC. Its translation is CASSYFVGVRQVTQYF. The J gene is TRBJ2-5, the V gene TRBV6-2 or TRBV6-3, with D possibly being TRBD2 (5 bases). The CDR3 consists of 16 residues. CDR1 MNHEY and CDR2 SVGEGT come from the germline V gene.

This clone was observed many times. V gene TRBV19 combines with J gene TRBJ2-2; D is perhaps TRBD2 (6 bases). The CDR3 consists of 15 residues. Germline CDR1 is LNHDA and CDR2 is SQIVND (reference sequence). V was cut by 8 bases and J by 0 bases, with 13 bases left in between. CDR3 amino acids: CASRRGGTNTGELFF. CDR3 DNA: TGTGCCAGTCGGAGGGGCGGGACGAACACCGGGGAGCTGTTTTTT.

This clone is classed as medium-sized (0.01 to 0.1%). The J gene is TRBJ2-7, the V gene TRBV6-1; TRBD1 might be the D (5 bases). Germline CDR1 MNHNS, CDR2 SASEGT. Trimming left V 5 bases short and J 7 bases short, with 18 bases between. This CDR3 comprises 14 residues. The CDR3 region is CASSTKTGQEEQYF. The DNA for the CDR3 is TGTGCCAGCAGTACCAAAACAGGTCAGGAAGAGCAGTACTTC.

This clone was seen only a few times. V is TRBV12-3 or TRBV12-4 and J is TRBJ2-3; 12 bases are a match to TRBD2. The junction had 4 bases not matched to a gene; V was cut back by 5 bases and J by 4 bases. The CDR3 is made up of 15 amino acids. This chain's CDR3 is CASSRLAGVPDTQYF. The CDR3 nucleotides are TGTGCCAGCAGTAGACTAGCGGGAGTCCCAGATACGCAGTATTTT.

This clone has a count of ten or more. CDR3 amino acids: CASSRLRGWVGDVGEQFF. CDR3 bases: TGTGCCAGCAGTCGCTTAAGAGGTTGGGTCGGTGATGTGGGTGAGCAGTTCTTC. This chain uses TRBV27 with TRBJ2-1, with unresolved D. The CDR3 sequence is 18 residues long. Deletions cut 5 bases from V and 9 bases from J, with 29 bases between. Germline CDR1 reads MNHEY; CDR2 reads SMNVEV (reference sequence).

In its sample, this clone was seen many times. The CDR3 loop is CASSPLGAGQMETQYF. The CDR3 DNA follows: TGTGCCAGCAGCCCCTTAGGGGCAGGGCAGATGGAGACCCAGTACTTC. J is TRBJ2-5 and V is TRBV14; possible D gene TRBD1, 5 bases. This CDR3 comprises 16 residues. Germline V CDR1 and CDR2: SGHDN, FVKESK. V lost 4 bases, J lost 5 bases, and 20 bases lay in between.

This clone was seen at least ten times. The rearrangement links TRBV19 to TRBJ2-2; maybe TRBD2 (6 bases). Germline assignment: CDR1 LNHDA and CDR2 SQIVND (reference sequence). CDR3 size: 15 residues. V shed 7 bases and J shed 2 bases, with 14 bases lying between them. CDR3 region: CASTGASANTGELFF. The CDR3 DNA reads as TGTGCCAGTACGGGCGCTAGCGCCAACACCGGGGAGCTGTTTTTT.

The CDR3 loop is CASSNLYSVTFHYEQYF. The CDR3 nucleotides read TGTGCCAGCAGCAACCTCTACAGCGTGACCTTCCACTACGAGCAGTACTTC. The chain uses TRBV3-1 and TRBJ2-7; D not resolved. V was cut by 5 bases and J by 3 bases, with 23 bases left in between. The CDR3 extends over 17 amino acids. Germline V CDR1 and CDR2: LGHDT, YNNKEL (reference sequence).

There are many counts of this clone. The rearrangement joins TRBV18 to TRBJ2-2; D remains ambiguous. Germline V gives CDR1 KGHSH, CDR2 LQKENI. The CDR3 is made up of 15 amino acids. Between the trimmed V and J ends, which lost 0 bases and 7 bases, there was a span of 12 bases. This CDR3 is CASSPPPRSVGELFF. The CDR3 DNA sequence: TGTGCCAGCTCACCACCGCCCCGGTCGGTCGGGGAGCTGTTTTTT.

This clone showed up many times. V usage is TRBV7-8 and J usage is TRBJ2-5; D may correspond to TRBD1 or TRBD2 (5 bases each). CDR1 is SGHVS and CDR2 is FQNEAQ in the germline V gene. With 0 bases removed from V and 3 bases from J, the gap between germline ends came to 14 bases. The CDR3 sequence is 16 residues long. The CDR3 spells CASSLAMGRTKETQYF. The CDR3 DNA follows: TGTGCCAGCAGCTTAGCAATGGGACGGACAAAAGAGACCCAGTACTTC.

This chain connects TRBV3-1 to TRBJ1-2; D call uncertain. This CDR3 has 15 amino acids. CDR1 is LGHDT, CDR2 YNNKEL, per germline (reference sequence). The V end lost 5 bases, the J end lost 3 bases, and 16 bases lay between the germline ends. The CDR3 DNA is TGTGCCAGCAGCACGCAGGACCTCGGAGACTATGGCTACACCTTC. Amino acids: CASSTQDLGDYGYTF. The full variable domain, rest sourced from reference TRBV3-1 and TRBJ1-2, is DTAVSQTPKYLVTQMGNDKSIKCEQNLGHDTMYWYKQDSKKFLKIMFSYNNKELIINETVPNRFSPKSPDKAHLNLHINSLELGDSAVYFCASSTQDLGDYGYTFGSGTRLTVV.

This chain links TRBV6-1 with TRBJ1-3; tentatively, D is TRBD1 (5 bases). Per germline, CDR1 MNHNS and CDR2 SASEGT. CDR3 length equals 13 residues. Trimming took off 7 bases at V and 9 bases at J, with 16 bases between the two ends. This CDR3 reads CASTDSSQATIYF. In nucleotides, the CDR3 is TGTGCCAGCACCGACAGTTCCCAAGCCACCATATATTTT.

This clone is classed as medium-sized. The genes are TRBV6-1 and TRBJ2-7, with 7 positions matching TRBD1. Germline assignment: CDR1 MNHNS and CDR2 SASEGT. The CDR3 runs 15 residues. The J segment lost 3 bases and the V segment lost 1 base, leaving 6 bases of the junction unmatched. CDR3 region: CASSEGAGGYYEQYF. The CDR3 DNA reads as TGTGCCAGCAGTGAAGGGGCAGGGGGATACTACGAGCAGTACTTC.

This clone was seen ten or more times. The chain combines TRBV5-6 with TRBJ1-5; 8 bases align to TRBD1. The germline V gene encodes CDR1 SGHDT and CDR2 YYEEEE. The CDR3 runs to 15 residues. The junction had 8 bases not matched to a gene; V was cut back by 5 bases and J by 4 bases. Here the CDR3 reads CASSYFGQGNQPQHF. The CDR3 region has the DNA TGTGCCAGCAGTTACTTCGGACAGGGTAATCAGCCCCAGCATTTT.

The chain combines TRBV11-2 with TRBJ1-2, with D possibly matching TRBD1 (5 bases). This CDR3 is 14 amino acids long. The germline V gene has CDR1 SGHAT and CDR2 FQNNGV. Trimming removed 1 base from V and 2 bases from J, with 8 bases in between. CDR3 bases: TGTGCCAGCAGCTTAGGAGGGGTAAACTATGGCTACACCTTC. This encodes CASSLGGVNYGYTF.

This clone was found many times. The chain couples TRBV3-1 to TRBJ1-5; 10 bases fit TRBD1. Germline V gives CDR1 LGHDT, CDR2 YNNKEL (reference sequence). The CDR3 runs 12 residues. The CDR3 reads CARTGGGQPQHF. CDR3 sequence (DNA): TGTGCGAGGACAGGGGGAGGACAGCCCCAGCATTTT.

The CDR3 DNA sequence: TGTGCCAGCAGCGGAGGTGCCTGGCCCGGGAGGGAGACCCAGTACTTC. This gives the protein CASSGGAWPGRETQYF. The chain couples TRBV14 to TRBJ2-5; 7 bases fit TRBD2. Germline CDR1 reads SGHDN; CDR2 reads FVKESK. J gave up 5 bases and V 5 bases, and 14 bases lay outside the gene matches. The CDR3 is 16 amino acids.

This clone was found many times. This CDR3 is also generated by other DNA sequences in the sample. The rearrangement uses TRBV5-8 and TRBJ2-7, with D uncertain. CDR1 is SGHTS and CDR2 is YDEGEE in the germline V gene. The CDR3 loop spans 9 amino acids. V dropped 3 bases and J dropped 7 bases, with 2 bases sitting between them. CDR3 loop: CASSYEQYF. The CDR3 nucleotides read TGTGCCAGCAGCTATGAGCAGTACTTC. Filled out from reference TRBV5-8 and TRBJ2-7, the complete variable domain reads EAGVTQSPTHLIKTRGQQATLRCSPISGHTSVYWYQQALGLGLQFLLWYDEGEERNRGNFPPRFSGRQFPNYSSELNVNALELEDSALYLCASSYEQYFGPGTRLTVT.

The CDR3 protein is CASSPLAADSYNEQFF. Written as DNA, the CDR3 is TGTGCCAGCAGCCCACTAGCGGCAGACTCCTACAATGAGCAGTTCTTC. This chain connects TRBV9 to TRBJ2-1; 8 bases map to TRBD2. CDR1 is SGDLS, CDR2 YYNGEE, per germline. Trimming at V came to 4 bases and at J to 0 bases, leaving 6 bases not matched to a gene. CDR3 length: 16 amino acids. The variable domain in full, with the rest retrieved from reference TRBV9 and TRBJ2-1, is DSGVTQTPKHLITATGQRVTLRCSPRSGDLSVYWYQQSLDQGLQFLIQYYNGEERAKGNILERFSAQQFPDLHSELNLSSLELGDSALYFCASSPLAADSYNEQFFGPGTRLTVL.

This clone was counted at least ten times. This sequence joins TRBV6-1 and TRBJ2-7; 8 bases match TRBD2. The ends lost 10 bases at V and 1 base at J; junction bases unmatched: 9. The CDR3 spans 14 residues. CDR1 is MNHNS, CDR2 SASEGT, per germline. CDR3 loop: CAISLAGPSYEQYF. The CDR3 DNA sequence: TGTGCCATCTCATTAGCGGGGCCTTCCTACGAGCAGTACTTC.

This clone was picked up many times. One junction end disagrees with the germline gene, perhaps due to a read error. This chain uses TRBV28 with TRBJ2-7; perhaps TRBD1 as D (6 bases). The CDR3 is made up of 12 amino acids. Germline values: CDR1 MDHEN, CDR2 SYDVKM. In nucleotides, the CDR3 is TGTGCCAGCAGTTTAGGCCGGGACACATTGAACTTC. This sequence encodes CASSLGRDTLNF.

This clone came up many times. V and J are TRBV2 and TRBJ1-4, with TRBD1 matching over 9 bases. CDR1 is SNHLY and CDR2 is FYNNEI in the germline V gene. V shed 6 bases, J shed 3 bases, and the junction held 5 bases outside the gene matches. This CDR3 region has 15 residues. The CDR3 DNA sequence: TGTGCCAGCAGGGAGGACAGGGGAGCTAATGAAAAACTGTTTTTT. Protein: CASREDRGANEKLFF.